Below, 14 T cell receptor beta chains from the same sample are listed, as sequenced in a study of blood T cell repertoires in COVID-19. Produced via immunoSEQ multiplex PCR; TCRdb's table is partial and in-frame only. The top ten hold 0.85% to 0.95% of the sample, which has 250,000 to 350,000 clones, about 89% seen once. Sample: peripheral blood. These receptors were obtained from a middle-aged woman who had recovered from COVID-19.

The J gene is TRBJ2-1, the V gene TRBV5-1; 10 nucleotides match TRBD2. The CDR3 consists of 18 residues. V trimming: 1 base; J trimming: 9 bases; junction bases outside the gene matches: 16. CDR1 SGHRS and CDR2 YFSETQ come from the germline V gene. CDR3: CASSLLPSGSTGLGEQFF. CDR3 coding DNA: TGCGCCAGCAGCTTGCTCCCTAGCGGGAGTACTGGTCTAGGTGAGCAGTTCTTC. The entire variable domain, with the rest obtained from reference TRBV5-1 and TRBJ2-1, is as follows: KAGVTQTPRYLIKTRGQQVTLSCSPISGHRSVSWYQQTPGQGLQFLFEYFSETQRNKGNFPGRFSGRQFSNSRSEMNVSTLELGDSALYLCASSLLPSGSTGLGEQFFGPGTRLTVL.

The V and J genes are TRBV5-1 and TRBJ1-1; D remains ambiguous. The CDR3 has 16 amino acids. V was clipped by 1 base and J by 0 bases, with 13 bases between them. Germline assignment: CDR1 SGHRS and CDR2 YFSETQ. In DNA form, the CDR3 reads TGCGCCAGCAGCTTGCATGACACATTACTGAACACTGAAGCTTTCTTT. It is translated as CASSLHDTLLNTEAFF. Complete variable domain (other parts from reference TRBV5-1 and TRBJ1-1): KAGVTQTPRYLIKTRGQQVTLSCSPISGHRSVSWYQQTPGQGLQFLFEYFSETQRNKGNFPGRFSGRQFSNSRSEMNVSTLELGDSALYLCASSLHDTLLNTEAFFGQGTRLTVV.

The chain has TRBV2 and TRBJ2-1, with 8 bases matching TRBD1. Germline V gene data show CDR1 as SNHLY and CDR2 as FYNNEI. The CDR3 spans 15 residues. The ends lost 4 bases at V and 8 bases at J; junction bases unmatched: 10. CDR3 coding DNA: TGTGCCAGCAGTGGGAGGGCAGGGGGACAGGATGAGCAGTTCTTC. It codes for CASSGRAGGQDEQFF.

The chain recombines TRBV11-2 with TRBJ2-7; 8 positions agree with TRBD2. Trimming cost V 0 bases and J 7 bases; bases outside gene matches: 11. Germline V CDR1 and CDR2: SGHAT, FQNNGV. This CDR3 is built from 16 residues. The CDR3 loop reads CASSLEFGGGTGEQYF. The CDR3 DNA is TGTGCCAGCAGCTTAGAGTTTGGCGGGGGGACCGGGGAGCAGTACTTC. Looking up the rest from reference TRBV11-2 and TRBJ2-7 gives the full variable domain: EAGVAQSPRYKIIEKRQSVAFWCNPISGHATLYWYQQILGQGPKLLIQFQNNGVVDDSQLPKDRFSAERLKGVDSTLKIQPAKLEDSAVYLCASSLEFGGGTGEQYFGPGTRLTVT.

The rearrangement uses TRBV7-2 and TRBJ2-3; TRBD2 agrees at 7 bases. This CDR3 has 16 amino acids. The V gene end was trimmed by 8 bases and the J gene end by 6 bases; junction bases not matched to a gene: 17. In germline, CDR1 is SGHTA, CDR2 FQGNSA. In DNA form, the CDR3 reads TGTGCCAGCGCCACCGGGGGAACCAGCGGGATTGATACGCAGTATTTT. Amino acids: CASATGGTSGIDTQYF.

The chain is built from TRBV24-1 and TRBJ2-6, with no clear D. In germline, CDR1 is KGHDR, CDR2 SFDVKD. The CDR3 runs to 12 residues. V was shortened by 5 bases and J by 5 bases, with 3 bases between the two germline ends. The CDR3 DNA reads TGTGCCACCAGTGGGCGGGCCAACGTCCTGACTTTC. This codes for CATSGRANVLTF.

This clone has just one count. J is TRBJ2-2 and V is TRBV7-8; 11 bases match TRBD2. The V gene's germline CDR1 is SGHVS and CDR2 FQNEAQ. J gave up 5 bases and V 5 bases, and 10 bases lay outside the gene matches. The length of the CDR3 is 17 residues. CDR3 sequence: CASSEVASGGRTGELFF. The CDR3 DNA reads TGTGCCAGCAGCGAGGTGGCTAGCGGGGGGAGGACCGGGGAGCTGTTTTTT.

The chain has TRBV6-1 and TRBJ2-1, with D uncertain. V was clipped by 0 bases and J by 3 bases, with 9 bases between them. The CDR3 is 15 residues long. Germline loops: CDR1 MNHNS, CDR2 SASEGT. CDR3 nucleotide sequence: TGTGCCAGCAGTGAAGCGGGCAGCAACTACAATGAGCAGTTCTTC. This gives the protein CASSEAGSNYNEQFF.

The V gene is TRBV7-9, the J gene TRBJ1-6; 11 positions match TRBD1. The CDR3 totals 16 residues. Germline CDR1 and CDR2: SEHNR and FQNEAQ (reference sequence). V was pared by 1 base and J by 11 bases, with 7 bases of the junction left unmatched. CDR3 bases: TGTGCCAGCAGCTTAGGAGTGGGACAGGGGGTTGCACCCCTCCACTTT. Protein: CASSLGVGQGVAPLHF. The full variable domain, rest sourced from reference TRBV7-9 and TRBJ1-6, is DTGVSQNPRHKITKRGQNVTFRCDPISEHNRLYWYRQTLGQGPEFLTYFQNEAQLEKSRLLSDRFSAERPKGSFSTLEIQRTEQGDSAMYLCASSLGVGQGVAPLHFGNGTRLTVT.

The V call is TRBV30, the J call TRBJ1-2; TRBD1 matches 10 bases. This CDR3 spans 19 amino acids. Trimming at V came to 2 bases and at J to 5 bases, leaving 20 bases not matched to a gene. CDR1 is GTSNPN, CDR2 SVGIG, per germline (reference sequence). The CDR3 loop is CAWSPGRGDRGPQGYGYTF. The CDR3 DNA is TGTGCCTGGAGTCCCGGCCGGGGGGACAGGGGCCCCCAAGGATATGGCTACACCTTC.

Here the CDR3 DNA reads TGTGCCAGCAGTCCGAGCGGGAGCCCCCACGAGCAGTACTTC. Encoded protein: CASSPSGSPHEQYF. This rearrangement joins TRBV3-1 (or the pseudogene TRBV3-2) to TRBJ2-7; TRBD2 matches at 8 bases. Unmatched junction bases numbered 9, after V lost 6 bases and J lost 5 bases. This CDR3 spans 14 amino acids. The V gene's germline CDR1 is LGHDT and CDR2 YNNKEL (reference sequence).

Here the CDR3 reads CASSQAGLRQPQHF. The CDR3 DNA is TGTGCCAGCAGCCAAGCTGGGCTTCGTCAGCCCCAGCATTTT. This rearrangement joins TRBV3-1 (or the pseudogene TRBV3-2) to TRBJ1-5; D call uncertain. Trimming took off 1 base at V and 6 bases at J, with 10 bases between the two ends. CDR3 length: 14 residues. CDR1 and CDR2 from the germline V gene are LGHDT and YNNKEL (reference sequence).

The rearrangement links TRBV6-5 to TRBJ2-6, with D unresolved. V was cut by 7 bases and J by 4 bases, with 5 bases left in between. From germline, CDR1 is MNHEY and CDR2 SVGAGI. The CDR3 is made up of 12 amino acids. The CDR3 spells CASTQGANVLTF. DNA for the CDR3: TGTGCCAGCACCCAAGGGGCCAACGTCCTGACTTTC.

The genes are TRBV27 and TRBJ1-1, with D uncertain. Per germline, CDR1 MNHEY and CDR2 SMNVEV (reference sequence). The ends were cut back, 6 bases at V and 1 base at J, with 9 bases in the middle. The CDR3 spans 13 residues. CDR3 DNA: TGTGCCAGCAGCCTAGAGAGGAACACTGAAGCTTTCTTT. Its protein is CASSLERNTEAFF.